The rows below give T cell receptor beta chains drawn from one sample of a study of T cell responses to AZD1222 COVID-19 vaccine. Clones were sequenced by immunoSEQ multiplex PCR, and TCRdb holds only the in-frame ones, with some missing. The repertoire holds some 150,000 clones, with approximately 90% as singletons. The sequencing used peripheral blood, collected on day 0 of AZD1222 vaccination. The receptors were sampled from an adult in good health. CDR3s include the opening cysteine and the closing phenylalanine or tryptophan. The order of the fields is V gene, J gene, clone size, D gene, CDR3 DNA, CDR3 protein. D genes are given only for firm matches. The size field is filled for only some rows; it gives once, few, many or a size class.

TRBV6-5	TRBJ1-3	NA	TRBD1	TGTGCCAGCAGTTACCGACAGGGGTACCAGGGAAACACCATATATTTT	CASSYRQGYQGNTIYF
TRBV7-9	TRBJ1-1	NA	TRBD1	TGTGCCAGCAGCTTAGGCAGGGGGCCGAACACTGAAGCTTTCTTT	CASSLGRGPNTEAFF
TRBV19	TRBJ1-2	once	TRBD1	TGTGCCAGTATGTCGCAGAGGACAGGAGCTAACTATGGCTACACCTTC	CASMSQRTGANYGYTF
TRBV23-1	TRBJ2-7	NA	NA	TGCGCCAGCAGTCAATCTGTCAGCAGCCTTACCTACGAGCAGTACTTC	CASSQSVSSLTYEQYF
TRBV7-2	TRBJ2-1	NA	TRBD2	TGTGCCAGCAGCTTTCGGGGACTAGCGGGATACAATGAGCAGTTCTTC	CASSFRGLAGYNEQFF
TRBV7-3	TRBJ1-1	NA	NA	TGTGCCAGCAGCTCGGGACCGAACACTGAAGCTTTCTTT	CASSSGPNTEAFF
TRBV10-3	TRBJ1-5	NA	NA	TGTGCCATCAGTGGGTTCGCCCCGAATAGCAATCAGCCCCAGCATTTT	CAISGFAPNSNQPQHF
TRBV9	TRBJ1-2	NA	NA	TGTGCCAGCAGCGTAGGGACCCAATATGGCTACACCTTC	CASSVGTQYGYTF
TRBV4-3	TRBJ1-4	NA	NA	TGCGCCAGCAGCCAGCGGGCTGCAACTAATGAAAAACTGTTTTTT	CASSQRAATNEKLFF
TRBV19	TRBJ2-1	once	TRBD1	TGTGCCAGTAGTTTATCCGGGACAGGGAAGAATGAGCAGTTCTTC	CASSLSGTGKNEQFF
TRBV7-8	TRBJ1-6	NA	NA	TGTGCCAGCAGCTTAGCGTCAGGGAATTCACCCCTCCACTTT	CASSLASGNSPLHF
TRBV2	TRBJ1-2	NA	TRBD1	TGTGCCAGCAGTTCAGGGGGCCGGGGCTACACCTTC	CASSSGGRGYTF
TRBV2	TRBJ1-6	NA	TRBD1	TGTGCCAGCGGCGGACAGGGAGGTTCACCCCTCCACTTT	CASGGQGGSPLHF
TRBV4-1	TRBJ2-7	NA	NA	TGCGCCAGCAGCCAAGAAACCGGGACGGTGAGCTCCTACGAGCAGTACTTC	CASSQETGTVSSYEQYF
TRBV14	TRBJ1-6	NA	NA	TGTGCCAGCAGCCAATACGGGGCAGGAGGGTCACCCCTCCACTTT	CASSQYGAGGSPLHF
TRBV6-5	TRBJ1-1	NA	NA	TGTGCCAGCAGTTACTCCAGGGTGAACACTGAAGCTTTCTTT	CASSYSRVNTEAFF
TRBV27	TRBJ1-5	NA	TRBD1	TGTGCCAGCAGTCCAAAAACAGGGGTGAGAAATCAGCCCCAGCATTTT	CASSPKTGVRNQPQHF
TRBV5-1	TRBJ2-7	NA	NA	TGCGCCAGCAGCGAGTCCTACGAGCAGTACTTC	CASSESYEQYF
TRBV28	TRBJ2-7	NA	NA	TGTGCCAGCCTAAGAGTAGGGATGTCCTACGAGCAGTACTTC	CASLRVGMSYEQYF
TRBV3-1/TRBV3-2	TRBJ1-2	NA	NA	TGTGCCAGCAGCCAAGATCTGGGCCGAAACTATGGCTACACCTTC	CASSQDLGRNYGYTF
TRBV19	TRBJ2-2	NA	TRBD1	TGTGCCAGTAGTCTACGGAGGACAGGGAGTGGGGAGCTGTTTTTT	CASSLRRTGSGELFF
TRBV18	TRBJ1-2	NA	TRBD1	TGTGCCAGCTCACCAAGGGACAGCGCAGAGTATGGCTACACCTTC	CASSPRDSAEYGYTF
TRBV11-2	TRBJ2-5	NA	NA	TGTGCCAGCAGCGGGTGGGGCAGGTCCTACCAAGAGACCCAGTACTTC	CASSGWGRSYQETQYF
TRBV24-1	TRBJ1-5	NA	TRBD1	TGTGCCACCGGAACAGGGGACCAGCCCCAGCATTTT	CATGTGDQPQHF